A single sample gave rise to the 12 T cell receptor beta chains below, sequenced in a study of blood T cell repertoires in COVID-19. Some clones are missing from TCRdb's copy, which holds only in-frame ones; the method was immunoSEQ multiplex PCR. The sample shows 100,000 to 150,000 clones, around 79% of them seen only once. Material for sequencing was peripheral blood. The receptors derive from a man in his 70s with acute or convalescent COVID-19.

For the CDR3, the DNA is TGTGCCAGCAGCTTTCAGCGGGACTATGGCTACACCTTC. It specifies CASSFQRDYGYTF. This chain links TRBV11-2 with TRBJ1-2; D remains unclear. V was clipped by 3 bases and J by 3 bases, with 8 bases between them. The CDR3 extends over 13 amino acids. Looked up from germline, CDR1 is SGHAT and CDR2 is FQNNGV. Using reference TRBV11-2 and TRBJ1-2 for the parts outside the CDR3, the full variable domain is EAGVAQSPRYKIIEKRQSVAFWCNPISGHATLYWYQQILGQGPKLLIQFQNNGVVDDSQLPKDRFSAERLKGVDSTLKIQPAKLEDSAVYLCASSFQRDYGYTFGSGTRLTVV.

The chain employs TRBV5-1 and TRBJ2-7, with TRBD1 identical over 7 bases. CDR3 length equals 15 residues. J lost 6 bases, V lost 0 bases, and 9 bases had no gene match. In germline, CDR1 is SGHRS, CDR2 YFSETQ. CDR3 sequence (DNA): TGCGCCAGCAGCTTGGCGGCAGCAGGGGGTCGCGAGCAGTACTTC. This translates into CASSLAAAGGREQYF.

This clone has only one observation. This CDR3 is CASSKAGDIPDTQYF. The DNA of the CDR3 is TGCGCCAGCAGCAAAGCGGGGGACATCCCCGATACGCAGTATTTT. This chain joins TRBV5-1 and TRBJ2-3; 8 bases agree with TRBD2. This CDR3 comprises 15 residues. With V trimmed by 4 bases and J by 6 bases, 10 bases remained unmatched. Germline lookup yields CDR1 SGHRS and CDR2 YFSETQ.

The rearrangement uses TRBV5-1 and TRBJ2-1, with D possibly being TRBD2 (6 bases). V lost 6 bases and J lost 7, with 17 bases in between. Per germline, CDR1 SGHRS and CDR2 YFSETQ. The CDR3 contains 14 residues. Written as DNA, the CDR3 is TGCGCCAGCAACCGGGACTCCCACTGGAATGAGCAGTTCTTC. Translation: CASNRDSHWNEQFF.

The count of this clone is one. The J gene is TRBJ1-2, the V gene TRBV2; D is unclear. Per germline, CDR1 SNHLY and CDR2 FYNNEI. The ends were cut back, 4 bases at V and 1 base at J, with 7 bases in the middle. The CDR3 runs 13 residues. CDR3 DNA: TGTGCCAGCAGTGTCCAGTATAACTATGGCTACACCTTC. Its translation is CASSVQYNYGYTF.

The CDR3: CASSQRLAGVGEQFF. In DNA, the CDR3 is TGTGCCAGCAGCCAAAGGCTAGCGGGGGTTGGTGAGCAGTTCTTC. The genes are TRBV2 and TRBJ2-1, with 10 bases matching TRBD2. Germline V gene data show CDR1 as SNHLY and CDR2 as FYNNEI. The CDR3 contains 15 residues. After removal of 6 bases from V and 9 bases from J, the junction contained 11 bases not matched to a gene.

The gene calls are TRBV6-6 and TRBJ1-5, with D hard to call. Germline lookup yields CDR1 MNHNY and CDR2 SVGAGI (reference sequence). The germline V and J ends were trimmed by 0 bases and 4 bases, with 10 bases remaining between them. CDR3 length: 15 amino acids. CDR3 sequence (DNA): TGTGCCAGCAGTTACTCGAGCGCTACGAATCAGCCCCAGCATTTT. This translates into CASSYSSATNQPQHF.

V usage is TRBV9 and J usage is TRBJ2-1; D not resolved. Looked up from germline, CDR1 is SGDLS and CDR2 is YYNGEE. There are 13 residues in the CDR3. V dropped 3 bases and J dropped 2 bases, with 6 bases sitting between them. CDR3 nucleotide sequence: TGTGCCAGCAGCGGCGCCCCCTACAATGAGCAGTTCTTC. Translated: CASSGAPYNEQFF.

The rearrangement links TRBV9 to TRBJ1-2; TRBD1 matches 10 bases. Germline CDR1 SGDLS, CDR2 YYNGEE. Trimming removed 3 bases from V and 4 bases from J; junction bases left unmatched: 6. This CDR3 has 15 amino acids. The CDR3 DNA reads as TGTGCCAGCAGCGCGGGACAGGGGAACGGCTATGGCTACACCTTC. Its protein is CASSAGQGNGYGYTF.

The chain uses TRBV7-2 and TRBJ1-4; 8 nucleotides align to TRBD1. The CDR3 consists of 15 residues. Germline V gene sequence: CDR1 SGHTA, CDR2 FQGNSA. V was pared by 0 bases and J by 6 bases, with 3 bases of the junction left unmatched. CDR3 DNA sequence: TGTGCCAGCAGCTTAGCGCGCAGGGGGCATGAAAAACTGTTTTTT. Translated, it gives CASSLARRGHEKLFF.

J is TRBJ1-1 and V is TRBV4-1, with 12 bases lining up with TRBD1. The V segment lost 4 bases and the J segment 6 bases; nucleotides outside the gene matches: 6. CDR3 length equals 15 residues. Germline-derived CDR1 and CDR2 are MGHRA and YSYEKL. CDR3 amino acids: CASSRGTGGEAEAFF. In DNA, the CDR3 is TGCGCCAGCAGCCGTGGGACAGGGGGCGAAGCTGAAGCTTTCTTT.

This CDR3 reads CALSRDSLNTEAFF. CDR3 nucleotides: TGTGCCCTATCCCGGGACAGCTTAAACACTGAAGCTTTCTTT. This chain uses TRBV30 with TRBJ1-1; 7 nucleotides match TRBD1. The CDR3 loop spans 14 amino acids. CDR1 is GTSNPN and CDR2 is SVGIG in the germline V gene (reference sequence). The V segment lost 8 bases and the J segment 2 bases; nucleotides outside the gene matches: 11.